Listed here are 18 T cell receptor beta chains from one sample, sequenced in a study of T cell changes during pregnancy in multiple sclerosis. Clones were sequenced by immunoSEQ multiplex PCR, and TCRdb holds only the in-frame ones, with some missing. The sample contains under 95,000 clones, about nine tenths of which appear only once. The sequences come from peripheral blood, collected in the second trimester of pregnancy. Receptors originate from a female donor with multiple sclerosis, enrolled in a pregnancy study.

CDR3 sequence (DNA): TGCGCCAGCAGCCAAGATGCAGCGGGGTGGTACGAGCAGTACTTC. It codes for CASSQDAAGWYEQYF. The chain joins TRBV4-3 to TRBJ2-7, with 7 nucleotides matching TRBD2. V gave up 0 bases and J gave up 4 bases; unmatched junction bases: 6. Germline lookup yields CDR1 LGHNA and CDR2 YSLEER. The CDR3 is 15 amino acids.

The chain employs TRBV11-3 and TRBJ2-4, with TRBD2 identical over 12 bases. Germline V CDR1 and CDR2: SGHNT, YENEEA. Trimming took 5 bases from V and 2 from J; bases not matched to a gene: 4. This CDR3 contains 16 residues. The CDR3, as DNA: TGTGCCAGCAGCACGACTAGCGGGGGATCCAAAAACATTCAGTACTTC. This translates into CASSTTSGGSKNIQYF.

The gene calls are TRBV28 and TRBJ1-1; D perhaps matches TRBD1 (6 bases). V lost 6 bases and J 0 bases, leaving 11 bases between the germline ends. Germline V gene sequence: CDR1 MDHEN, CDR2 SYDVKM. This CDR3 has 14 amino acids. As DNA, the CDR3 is TGTGCCAGCAGGGACAGAACCTTGAACACTGAAGCTTTCTTT. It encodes CASRDRTLNTEAFF.

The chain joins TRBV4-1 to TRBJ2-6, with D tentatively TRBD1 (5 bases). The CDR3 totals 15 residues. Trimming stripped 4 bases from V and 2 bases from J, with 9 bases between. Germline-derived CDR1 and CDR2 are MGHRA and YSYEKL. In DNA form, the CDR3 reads TGCGCCAGCAGCCCCGCAGGGACTGGGGCCAACGTCCTGACTTTC. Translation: CASSPAGTGANVLTF.

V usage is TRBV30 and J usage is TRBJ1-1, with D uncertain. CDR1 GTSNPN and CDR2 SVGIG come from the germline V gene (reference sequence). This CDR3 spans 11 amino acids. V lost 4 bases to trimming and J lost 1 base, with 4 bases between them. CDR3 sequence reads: CAWNRNTEAFF. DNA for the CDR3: TGTGCCTGGAACAGGAACACTGAAGCTTTCTTT.

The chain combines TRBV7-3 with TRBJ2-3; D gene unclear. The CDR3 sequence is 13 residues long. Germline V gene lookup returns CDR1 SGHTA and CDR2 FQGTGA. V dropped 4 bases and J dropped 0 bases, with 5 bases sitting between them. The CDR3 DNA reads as TGTGCCAGCAGCTCCAGTAGCACAGATACGCAGTATTTT. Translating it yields CASSSSSTDTQYF.

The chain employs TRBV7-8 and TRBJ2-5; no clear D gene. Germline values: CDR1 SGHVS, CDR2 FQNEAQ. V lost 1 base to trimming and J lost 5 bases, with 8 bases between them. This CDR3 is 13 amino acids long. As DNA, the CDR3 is TGTGCCAGCAGCTTAGTAACAACGGAGACCCAGTACTTC. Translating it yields CASSLVTTETQYF.

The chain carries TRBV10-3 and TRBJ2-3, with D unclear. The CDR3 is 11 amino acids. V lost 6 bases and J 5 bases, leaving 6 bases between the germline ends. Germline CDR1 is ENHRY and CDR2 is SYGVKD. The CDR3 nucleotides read TGTGCCATCAGCTGGCAAGATACGCAGTATTTT. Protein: CAISWQDTQYF.

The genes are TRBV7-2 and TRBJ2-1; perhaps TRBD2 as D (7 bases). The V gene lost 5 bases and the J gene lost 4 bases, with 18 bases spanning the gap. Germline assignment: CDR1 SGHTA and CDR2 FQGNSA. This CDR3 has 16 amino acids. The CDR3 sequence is CASSKGGDHSYNEQFF. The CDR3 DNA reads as TGTGCCAGCAGCAAAGGGGGGGACCACTCATACAATGAGCAGTTCTTC. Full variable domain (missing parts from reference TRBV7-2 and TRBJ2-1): GAGVSQSPSNKVTEKGKDVELRCDPISGHTALYWYRQSLGQGLEFLIYFQGNSAPDKSGLPSDRFSAERTGGSVSTLTIQRTQQEDSAVYLCASSKGGDHSYNEQFFGPGTRLTVL.

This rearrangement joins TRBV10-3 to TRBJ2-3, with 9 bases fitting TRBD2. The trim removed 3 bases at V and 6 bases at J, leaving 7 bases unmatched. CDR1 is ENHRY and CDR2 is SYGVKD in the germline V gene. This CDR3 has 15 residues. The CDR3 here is CAISDSRGGRDTQYF. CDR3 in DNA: TGTGCCATCAGTGATTCGCGGGGGGGCCGTGATACGCAGTATTTT.

The CDR3 is CASSPAMGHGNTEAFF. Here the CDR3 DNA reads TGTGCCAGCTCACCAGCCATGGGACACGGGAATACTGAAGCTTTCTTT. J is TRBJ1-1 and V is TRBV18; the D gene is possibly TRBD1 (6 bases). The CDR3 has 16 amino acids. The V end was cut by 2 bases, the J end by 5 bases, with 18 bases between. CDR1 is KGHSH and CDR2 is LQKENI in the germline V gene.

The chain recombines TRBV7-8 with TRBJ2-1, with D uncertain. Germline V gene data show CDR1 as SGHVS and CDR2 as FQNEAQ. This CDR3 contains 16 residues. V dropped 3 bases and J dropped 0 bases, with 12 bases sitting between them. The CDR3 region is CASSLTLADSYNEQFF. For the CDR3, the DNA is TGTGCCAGCAGCTTGACCCTCGCGGACTCCTACAATGAGCAGTTCTTC.

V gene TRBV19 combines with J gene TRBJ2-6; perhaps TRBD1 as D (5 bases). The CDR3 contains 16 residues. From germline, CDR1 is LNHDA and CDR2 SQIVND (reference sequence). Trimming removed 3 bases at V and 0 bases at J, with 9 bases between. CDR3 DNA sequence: TGTGCCAGTAGTATGGGGCTGGGCTCTGGGGCCAACGTCCTGACTTTC. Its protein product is CASSMGLGSGANVLTF.

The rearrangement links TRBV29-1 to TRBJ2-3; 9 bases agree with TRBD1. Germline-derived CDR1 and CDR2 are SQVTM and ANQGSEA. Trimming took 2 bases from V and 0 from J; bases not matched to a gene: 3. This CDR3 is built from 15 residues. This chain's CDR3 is CSVETGGPSTDTQYF. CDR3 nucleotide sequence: TGCAGCGTTGAAACAGGGGGCCCTAGCACAGATACGCAGTATTTT.

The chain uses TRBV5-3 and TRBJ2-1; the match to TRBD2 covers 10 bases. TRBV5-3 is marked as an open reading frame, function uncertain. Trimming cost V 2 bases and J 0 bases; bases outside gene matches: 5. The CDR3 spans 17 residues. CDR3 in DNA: TGTGCCAGAAGCTTCGGACTAGCGGTCTTCTCCTACAATGAGCAGTTCTTC. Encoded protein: CARSFGLAVFSYNEQFF.

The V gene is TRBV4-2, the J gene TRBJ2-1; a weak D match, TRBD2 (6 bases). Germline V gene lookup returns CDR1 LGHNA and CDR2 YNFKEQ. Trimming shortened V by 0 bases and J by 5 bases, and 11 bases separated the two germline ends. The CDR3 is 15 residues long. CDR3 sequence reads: CASSQEGGADNEQFF. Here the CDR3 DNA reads TGTGCCAGCAGCCAAGAGGGGGGAGCGGACAATGAGCAGTTCTTC.

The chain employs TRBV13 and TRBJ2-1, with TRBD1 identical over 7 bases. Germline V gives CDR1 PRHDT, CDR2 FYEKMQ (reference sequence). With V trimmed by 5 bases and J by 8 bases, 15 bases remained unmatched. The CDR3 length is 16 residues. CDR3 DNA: TGTGCCAGCAGCCCCGGACAGGATCGATATGGGGATGAGCAGTTCTTC. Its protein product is CASSPGQDRYGDEQFF.

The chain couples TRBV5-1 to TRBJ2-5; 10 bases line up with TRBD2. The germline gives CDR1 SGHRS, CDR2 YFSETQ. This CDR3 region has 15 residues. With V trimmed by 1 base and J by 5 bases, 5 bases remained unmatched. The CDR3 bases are TGCGCCAGCAGCTTGAGCGGGAGGGCCTTGGAGACCCAGTACTTC. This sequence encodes CASSLSGRALETQYF.